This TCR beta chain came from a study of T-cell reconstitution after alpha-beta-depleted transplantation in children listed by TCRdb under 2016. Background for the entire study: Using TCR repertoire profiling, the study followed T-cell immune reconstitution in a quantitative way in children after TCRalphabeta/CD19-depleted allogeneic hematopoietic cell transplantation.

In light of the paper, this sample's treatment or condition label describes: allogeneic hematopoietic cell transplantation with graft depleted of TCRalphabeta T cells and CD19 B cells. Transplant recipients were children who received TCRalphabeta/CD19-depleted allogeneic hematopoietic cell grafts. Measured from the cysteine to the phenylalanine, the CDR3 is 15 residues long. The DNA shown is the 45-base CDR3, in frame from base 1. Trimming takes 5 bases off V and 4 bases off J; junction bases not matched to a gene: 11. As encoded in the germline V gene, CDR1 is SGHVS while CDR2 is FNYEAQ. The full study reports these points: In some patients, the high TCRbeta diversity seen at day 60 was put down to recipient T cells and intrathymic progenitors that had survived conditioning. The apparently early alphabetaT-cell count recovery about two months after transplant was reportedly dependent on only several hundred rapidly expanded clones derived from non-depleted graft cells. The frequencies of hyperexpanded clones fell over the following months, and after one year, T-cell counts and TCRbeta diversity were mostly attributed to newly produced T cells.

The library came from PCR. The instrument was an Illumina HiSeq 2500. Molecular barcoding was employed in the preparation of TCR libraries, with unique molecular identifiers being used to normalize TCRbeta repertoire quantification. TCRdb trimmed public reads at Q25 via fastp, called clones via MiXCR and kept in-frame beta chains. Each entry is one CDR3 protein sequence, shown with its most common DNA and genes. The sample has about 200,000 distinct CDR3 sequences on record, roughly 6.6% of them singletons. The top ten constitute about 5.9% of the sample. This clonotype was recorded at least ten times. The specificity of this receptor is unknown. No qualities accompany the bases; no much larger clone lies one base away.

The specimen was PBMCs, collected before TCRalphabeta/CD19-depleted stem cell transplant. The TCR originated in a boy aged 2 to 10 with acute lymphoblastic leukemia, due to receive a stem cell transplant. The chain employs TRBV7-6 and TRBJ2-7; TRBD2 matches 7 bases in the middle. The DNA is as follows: TGTGCCAGCAGCGGCCGAGGGCGGGAGTCTTACGAGCAGTACTTC. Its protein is CASSGRGRESYEQYF. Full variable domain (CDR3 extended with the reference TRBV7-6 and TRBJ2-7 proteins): GAGVSQSPRYKVTKRGQDVALRCDPISGHVSLYWYRQALGQGPEFLTYFNYEAQQDKSGLPNDRFSAERPEGSISTLTIQRTEQRDSAMYRCASSGRGRESYEQYFGPGTRLTVT.